The clone carrying this TCR beta chain showed up just once. Its antigen is unknown. The researchers produced TCR beta cDNA from approximately 540 ng total RNA with a constant-region primer. For TCR beta, libraries were produced by three nested multiplex PCR rounds using slightly modified ARM-PCR. Forward primers for TRBV1-TRBV30 and a C-beta reverse primer served the first two PCR rounds, at about 11 cycles each. Using its own MiXCR run on the multiplex PCR reads, TCRdb lists one record per CDR3 protein. The data hold more than 30,000 distinct CDR3 sequences, with roughly 80% observed a single time. The data are from a study of tumor-infiltrating lymphocytes in primary liver carcinoma. About the study: Measuring about 4 to 10 cm across, the tumors were staged as T1-T3 N0M0. Regarding the study as a whole: Tumor-adjacent and tumor-blood pairs shared a smaller degree of overlap than tumor region pairs. Tumors and blood were compared for top-250-clone fraction, and tumors had the significantly higher value (p = 0.039).

The germline CDR1 and CDR2 sequences are SGHDT and YYEEEE. The CDR3 is 13 amino acids. V lost 9 bases and J lost 5, with 15 bases in between. Taking about 17-32 mg of unsorted bulk tissue, the authors co-extracted RNA and DNA. Surgeons resected the patients' primary liver carcinomas. The sequence derives from a man in his forties or fifties with primary liver carcinoma and hepatitis B virus infection. Source material: tumor-adjacent normal liver tissue. The chain carries TRBV5-6 and TRBJ2-1; D perhaps matches TRBD2 (5 bases). CDR3 protein: CAIIGGPNNEQFF. In nucleotides, the CDR3 is TGTGCCATCATCGGAGGACCGAACAATGAGCAGTTCTTC.